This T cell receptor (beta chain) stems from a study of shared clonotypes between healthy human individuals. Assay runs were performed at deep level. Only in-frame clones appear in the TCRdb table, and some are missing; sequencing was by immunoSEQ multiplex PCR. In the table there are over 2,000,000 clones, 93% of which are singletons. Notes on the study in general: What naive subsets generally showed was a larger estimated richness than memory subsets showed. Only blood was sampled, and tissue TCR repertoires likely differ from blood ones.

V dropped 1 base and J dropped 6 bases, with 9 bases sitting between them. The germline CDR1 and CDR2 sequences are MGHRA and YSYEKL. This CDR3 region has 14 residues. Regarding this clone: The antigen is unknown.

CD45RO-negative cells were positively selected for CCR7, leaving out terminally differentiated effector memory CD45RA+ cells. The donors were all Caucasian adults (living in Nashville, Tennessee). The sequenced sample was naive CD8+ T cells from PBMCs. The chain carries TRBV4-1 and TRBJ2-2; D remains ambiguous. This sequence was found in a man aged 18-30 years in good health. Some clones in this sample may be carry-over from other donors' samples. CDR3 nucleotide sequence: TGCGCCAGCAGCCAAGCACTCAGCTCCGGGGAGCTGTTTTTT. Translation: CASSQALSSGELFF.